This T cell receptor beta chain derives from a study of CD8 T cells in ankylosing spondylitis. Regarding the study as a whole: Ankylosing spondylitis blood seemed to carry a telltale TCR beta motif made of fewer than ten highly homologous variants. Disease-linked clones were found to be CD8+ and relatively rare in peripheral blood. Clones linked to disease were reported to show significant enrichment in matched ankylosing spondylitis synovial fluid.

Comment on this clonotype: The antigen remains unidentified.

Trimming shortened V by 6 bases and J by 5 bases, and 5 bases separated the two germline ends. The CDR3 is made up of 11 amino acids. Germline values: CDR1 MNHNY, CDR2 SVGAGI (reference sequence). From the 5' RACE reads, TCRdb called clonotypes with MiXCR, one entry per CDR3 protein. The sample has some 840,000 distinct CDR3 sequences, 10% to 15% seen once. This chain uses TRBV6-6 with TRBJ1-5; D uncertain. The sequence was collected from a male donor with ankylosing spondylitis. The specimen sequenced was blood, either unsorted or a sorted T cell fraction (not recorded which). The CDR3 loop is CASSRYQPQHF. In DNA form, the CDR3 reads TGTGCCAGCAGCCGCTATCAGCCCCAGCATTTT.